One and the same sample provided the 28 T cell receptor beta chains below, sequenced in a study of cytomegalovirus exposure and HLA in healthy donors. PCR used 60 Vbeta primers and 13 Jbeta primers. TCRdb's table, derived via immunoSEQ multiplex PCR, lists solely in-frame clones and lacks some. The data show under 200,000 clones, 75% seen once. The sequencing sample was made of PBMCs. The receptors were sampled from a male donor in good health and CMV-seronegative.

This chain joins TRBV19 and TRBJ1-1; D gene ambiguous. The CDR3 length is 10 residues. Germline-derived CDR1 and CDR2 are LNHDA and SQIVND (reference sequence). CDR3: CAGGDTEAFF. CDR3 sequence (DNA): TGTGCTGGCGGGGACACTGAAGCTTTCTTT.

V usage is TRBV7-9 and J usage is TRBJ2-5, with a weak D call TRBD2 (6 bases). This CDR3 spans 13 amino acids. Between the trimmed V and J ends, which lost 3 bases and 4 bases, there was a span of 9 bases. The germline CDR1 and CDR2 sequences are SEHNR and FQNEAQ (reference sequence). CDR3 nucleotide sequence: TGTGCCAGCAGCTTCGGGGAGGCAGAGACCCAGTACTTC. Translated, it gives CASSFGEAETQYF. The entire variable domain, with the rest obtained from reference TRBV7-9 and TRBJ2-5, is as follows: DTGVSQNPRHKITKRGQNVTFRCDPISEHNRLYWYRQTLGQGPEFLTYFQNEAQLEKSRLLSDRFSAERPKGSFSTLEIQRTEQGDSAMYLCASSFGEAETQYFGPGTRLLVL.

The V and J genes are TRBV11-1 and TRBJ2-1; 8 bases map to TRBD1. The J segment lost 4 bases and the V segment lost 5 bases, leaving 7 bases of the junction unmatched. The CDR3 has 15 amino acids. Germline CDR1 SGHAT, CDR2 FQDESV (reference sequence). CDR3 bases: TGTGCCAGCAGCGCCCGGGACAGGCTTTACAATGAGCAGTTCTTC. Its protein product is CASSARDRLYNEQFF.

The chain uses TRBV30 and TRBJ2-3; 10 nucleotides match TRBD1. This CDR3 has 17 residues. Trimming removed 2 bases from V and 2 bases from J; junction bases left unmatched: 10. CDR1 GTSNPN and CDR2 SVGIG come from the germline V gene (reference sequence). CDR3 sequence reads: CAWSTTMDRGVTDTQYF. The CDR3 nucleotides read TGTGCCTGGAGTACTACTATGGACAGGGGGGTCACAGATACGCAGTATTTT.

The chain couples TRBV29-1 to TRBJ2-5, with D possibly matching TRBD1 (6 bases). The germline gives CDR1 SQVTM, CDR2 ANQGSEA. The CDR3 spans 13 residues. The germline V and J ends were trimmed by 5 bases and 7 bases, with 17 bases remaining between them. The CDR3 region is CSVLDTGFGTQYF. The CDR3 DNA follows: TGCAGCGTTCTAGACACAGGGTTTGGGACCCAGTACTTC.

This chain links TRBV7-2 with TRBJ2-7; TRBD1 aligns across 8 bases. With 7 bases clipped from V and 6 bases from J, the junction kept 14 bases outside the gene matches. Looked up from germline, CDR1 is SGHTA and CDR2 is FQGNSA. This CDR3 comprises 15 residues. In DNA, the CDR3 is TGTGCCAGCACCCTAGGGACAGGAGTCACCAGCGAGCAGTACTTC. This codes for CASTLGTGVTSEQYF.

The chain recombines TRBV27 with TRBJ2-5; 8 bases are a match to TRBD2. The end of the DNA is better explained by TRBJ2-7, so the J call may be wrong. The CDR3 spans 15 residues. CDR1 MNHEY and CDR2 SMNVEV come from the germline V gene (reference sequence). The CDR3 region has the DNA TGTGCCAGCAGTTTAATGCGGGGGGCTGCCTACGAGCAGTACTTC. Translation: CASSLMRGAAYEQYF.

Only a few counts were recorded for this clone. The limits of the CDR3 on the DNA are not certain, so only TCRdb's listed CDR3 is given. V is TRBV27 and J is TRBJ2-5; the table's D call, TRBD2, has no DNA check behind it. Germline V gene data show CDR1 as MNHEY and CDR2 as SMNVEV (reference sequence). The CDR3 spans 14 residues, counting both ends. Here the CDR3 reads CASSPASFLETQYF.

The V call is TRBV7-6, the J call TRBJ2-5; possible D gene TRBD1, 6 bases. The CDR3 totals 13 residues. Germline CDR1 and CDR2: SGHVS and FNYEAQ. V lost 11 bases and J lost 2, with 15 bases in between. CDR3 nucleotides: TGTGCCGGTCGGACAGCGAGTCAAGAGACCCAGTACTTC. Protein product: CAGRTASQETQYF.

A word on this clone: The identical CDR3 is also encoded by other nucleotide sequences in the sample. The chain has TRBV15 and TRBJ2-5; D is possibly TRBD2 (6 bases). The CDR3 loop spans 16 amino acids. Trimming pared 0 bases from V and 0 bases from J, leaving 11 bases between. The germline gives CDR1 LNHNV, CDR2 YYDKDF (reference sequence). CDR3 sequence: CATSRESAGHQETQYF. The CDR3 DNA follows: TGTGCCACCAGCAGAGAAAGTGCGGGGCACCAAGAGACCCAGTACTTC.

This clone has just one count. The chain joins TRBV6-1 to TRBJ2-3; D gene uncertain. With 4 bases removed from V and 0 bases from J, the gap between germline ends came to 14 bases. The CDR3 length is 16 residues. Germline CDR1 is MNHNS and CDR2 is SASEGT. The CDR3: CASSVNSQASTDTQYF. The CDR3 DNA reads as TGTGCCAGCAGTGTTAACAGCCAAGCTAGCACAGATACGCAGTATTTT.

J is TRBJ2-3 and V is TRBV6-5; 9 bases match TRBD2. The germline CDR1 and CDR2 sequences are MNHEY and SVGAGI. The V gene end was trimmed by 5 bases and the J gene end by 6 bases; junction bases not matched to a gene: 6. CDR3 length: 14 residues. The CDR3 is CASSPGTSRDTQYF. In DNA, the CDR3 is TGTGCCAGCAGTCCCGGGACTAGCAGGGATACGCAGTATTTT.

This clone was picked up a small number of times. V usage is TRBV4-3 and J usage is TRBJ2-7, with 10 bases identical to TRBD1. CDR3 length equals 15 residues. The V gene's germline CDR1 is LGHNA and CDR2 YSLEER. The V gene end was trimmed by 1 base and the J gene end by 6 bases; junction bases not matched to a gene: 6. CDR3 sequence reads: CASSQAGTGVSEQYF. CDR3 bases: TGCGCCAGCAGCCAAGCCGGGACAGGGGTGTCCGAGCAGTACTTC.

The chain is built from TRBV5-4 and TRBJ2-3; D might be TRBD2 (7 bases). Trimming left V 4 bases short and J 4 bases short, with 16 bases between. Germline V lookup: CDR1 SGHNT, CDR2 YYREEE (reference sequence). The CDR3 contains 15 residues. CDR3 sequence (DNA): TGTGCCAGCAGCACCACGGGGGGCGGGTCAGATACGCAGTATTTT. Residues: CASSTTGGGSDTQYF.

The V gene is TRBV7-9, the J gene TRBJ1-1, with TRBD1 as a possible D gene (6 bases). V was pared by 10 bases and J by 5 bases, with 20 bases between. Per germline, CDR1 SEHNR and CDR2 FQNEAQ (reference sequence). CDR3 length: 14 amino acids. This chain's CDR3 is CATYRTGRETEAFF. Here the CDR3 DNA reads TGTGCCACCTACCGAACAGGGCGAGAGACTGAAGCTTTCTTT.

There are many counts of this clone. This chain joins TRBV5-8 and TRBJ2-4, with 10 bases fitting TRBD2. CDR3 length: 15 residues. Germline trimming cut 9 bases from V and 5 bases from J; bases unmatched to any gene: 11. Germline CDR1 is SGHTS and CDR2 is YDEGEE. DNA for the CDR3: TGTGCCATCGTTTATCGGACTAGCGGACAAAACATTCAGTACTTC. Translating it yields CAIVYRTSGQNIQYF.

This clone was seen only once. The chain has TRBV7-8 and TRBJ2-3, with D possibly TRBD2 on 5 matching bases. The CDR3 is made up of 17 amino acids. Germline-derived CDR1 and CDR2 are SGHVS and FQNEAQ. Trimming pared 1 base from V and 1 base from J, leaving 15 bases between. CDR3 nucleotides: TGTGCCAGCAGCTTAGAAGAGTCTAGCTTCGGCACAGATACGCAGTATTTT. This sequence encodes CASSLEESSFGTDTQYF.

This clone was observed once. V usage is TRBV10-3 and J usage is TRBJ2-1; 11 bases fit TRBD2. J lost 6 bases, V lost 2 bases, and 3 bases had no gene match. Germline V gene data show CDR1 as ENHRY and CDR2 as SYGVKD. This CDR3 comprises 15 residues. The chain's CDR3 is CAISEMGLAVNEQFF. Written as DNA, the CDR3 is TGTGCCATCAGTGAGATGGGACTAGCGGTCAATGAGCAGTTCTTC.

The chain is built from TRBV5-1 and TRBJ2-6; D ambiguous. The CDR3 extends over 15 amino acids. The V gene lost 1 base and the J gene lost 1 base, with 6 bases spanning the gap. From germline, CDR1 is SGHRS and CDR2 YFSETQ. The CDR3: CASSLTLSGANVLTF. CDR3 in DNA: TGCGCCAGCAGCTTGACTCTTTCTGGGGCCAACGTCCTGACTTTC.

A few counts support this clone. The J gene is TRBJ1-1, the V gene TRBV4-3, with D possibly being TRBD1 (6 bases). Germline values: CDR1 LGHNA, CDR2 YSLEER. Trimming pared 0 bases from V and 1 base from J, leaving 12 bases between. The CDR3 length is 16 residues. The CDR3 loop reads CASSQDLMTGNTEAFF. The CDR3 DNA reads as TGCGCCAGCAGCCAAGATCTTATGACAGGGAACACTGAAGCTTTCTTT.

The chain uses TRBV29-1 and TRBJ1-2; a possible D gene is TRBD1 (5 bases). CDR3 length equals 12 residues. The V gene lost 3 bases and the J gene lost 2 bases, with 7 bases spanning the gap. Germline-derived CDR1 and CDR2 are SQVTM and ANQGSEA. CDR3 DNA sequence: TGCAGCGTTGACAGGGAAAACTATGGCTACACCTTC. Its translation is CSVDRENYGYTF. The variable domain in full, completed from reference TRBV29-1 and TRBJ1-2, reads SAVISQKPSRDICQRGTSLTIQCQVDSQVTMMFWYRQQPGQSLTLIATANQGSEATYESGFVIDKFPISRPNLTFSTLTVSNMSPEDSSIYLCSVDRENYGYTFGSGTRLTVV.

The CDR3 reads CASSPGTSNSYEQYF. CDR3 in DNA: TGTGCCAGTAGTCCCGGGACTAGTAACTCCTACGAGCAGTACTTC. The rearrangement uses TRBV6-1 and TRBJ2-7; 8 bases match TRBD2. The CDR3 is made up of 15 amino acids. Germline lookup yields CDR1 MNHNS and CDR2 SASEGT. Germline trimming cut 9 bases from V and 0 bases from J; bases unmatched to any gene: 10.

V usage is TRBV6-1 and J usage is TRBJ1-6, with 7 bases lining up with TRBD1. Germline CDR1 and CDR2: MNHNS and SASEGT. V was clipped by 4 bases and J by 6 bases; unmatched bases: 6. The CDR3 has 15 residues. The CDR3 coding sequence is TGTGCCAGCAGTGCCCAGACAGGGCGTAATTCACCCCTCCACTTT. Translated, it gives CASSAQTGRNSPLHF.

This chain joins TRBV9 and TRBJ1-2, with TRBD1 matching over 7 bases. The CDR3 sequence is 15 residues long. The germline V gene encodes CDR1 SGDLS and CDR2 YYNGEE. V shed 0 bases, J shed 5 bases, and the junction held 7 bases outside the gene matches. CDR3 protein: CASSVGIDRVYGYTF. The CDR3 nucleotides read TGTGCCAGCAGCGTAGGTATTGACAGGGTTTATGGCTACACCTTC.

A single count supports this clone. The chain couples TRBV11-2 to TRBJ1-1, with 7 bases identical to TRBD1. Germline-derived CDR1 and CDR2 are SGHAT and FQNNGV. The J segment lost 4 bases and the V segment lost 2 bases, leaving 4 bases of the junction unmatched. CDR3 length equals 14 residues. The CDR3 DNA sequence: TGTGCCAGCAGCTTATTTCCAGGGGGCACTGAAGCTTTCTTT. This codes for CASSLFPGGTEAFF.

This rearrangement joins TRBV6-5 to TRBJ2-3; weak D call: TRBD2 (6 bases). In germline, CDR1 is MNHEY, CDR2 SVGAGI. The length of the CDR3 is 13 residues. Trimming shortened V by 6 bases and J by 4 bases, and 11 bases separated the two germline ends. The CDR3 sequence: CASSGTYADTQYF. DNA for the CDR3: TGTGCCAGCAGCGGGACTTACGCAGATACGCAGTATTTT.

The chain recombines TRBV6-5 with TRBJ2-7; D unclear. V lost 6 bases, J lost 5 bases, and 8 bases lay in between. Looked up from germline, CDR1 is MNHEY and CDR2 is SVGAGI. This CDR3 is built from 11 residues. The CDR3 loop is CASSNTHEQYF. The CDR3, as DNA: TGTGCCAGCAGCAACACCCACGAGCAGTACTTC.

The chain is built from TRBV18 and TRBJ2-7, with 12 bases matching TRBD2. The CDR3 sequence is 17 residues long. Germline V gene lookup returns CDR1 KGHSH and CDR2 LQKENI. The V and J ends lost 3 bases and 2 bases, in that order; junction bases with no gene match: 8. In DNA, the CDR3 is TGTGCCAGCTCACCGCCGGGGAGACTAGCGGGGGCCTACGAGCAGTACTTC. It encodes CASSPPGRLAGAYEQYF.